This T cell receptor (beta chain) was captured in a study of blood T cell repertoires in COVID-19. About the research overall: Collection of acute and convalescent COVID-19 samples took place in the United States, Italy and Spain. PBMCs, B-cell-depleted T cells, or T cells were the source of the cDNA or gDNA that made up the material.

This CDR3 region has 15 residues. V lost 5 bases and J lost 3, with 13 bases in between. CDR1 is SGHAT and CDR2 is FQDESV in the germline V gene (reference sequence). In the source study's methods: Estimation of nucleated cell counts relied on the amplification of reference gene primers. Only in-frame clones appear in the TCRdb table, and some are missing; sequencing was by immunoSEQ multiplex PCR. V and J calls and clone size are those listed in that table; D and trimming were worked out from the DNA. Counted here are about 130,000 clones, around 88% occurring once; the ten biggest clones make up just under 3%.

Sequencing used peripheral blood. The TCR originated in a man in his 60s with active or convalescent COVID-19. The chain carries TRBV11-1 and TRBJ2-2, with D possibly TRBD1 on 5 matching bases. As DNA, the CDR3 is TGTGCCAGCAGCCCGGACATGATGGACACCGGGGAGCTGTTTTTT. Translating it yields CASSPDMMDTGELFF.